A selection of T cell receptor beta chains follows, all from one sample in a study of human T cells and chemical hapten exposure. TCRdb reprocessed the RACE reads via MiXCR and lists one record per CDR3 protein. The sample holds approximately 60,000 distinct CDR3 sequences, about 11% seen once. The starting material was whole blood, obtained in connection with sensitization to the hapten diphenylcyclopropenone (DPC). The origin of the receptors is a woman aged 40 to 50 with alopecia areata. Some clones in this sample may be carry-over from other donors' samples. Both conserved end residues are part of each CDR3. D genes are given only for firm matches. The size field is filled for only some rows; it gives once, few, many or a size class.

J gene: TRBJ2-3; V gene: TRBV7-2; D gene: TRBD1; clone size: few; CDR3 DNA: TGTGCCAGCAGCTTAGGGGACAGGCCCTTAACAGATACGCAGTATTTT; CDR3 protein: CASSLGDRPLTDTQYF
J gene: TRBJ2-7; V gene: TRBV7-6; D gene: -; clone size: many; CDR3 DNA: TGTGCCAGCAGCTCCCCACTAGGGCCTGGTCTCTACGAGCAGTACTTC; CDR3 protein: CASSSPLGPGLYEQYF
J gene: TRBJ2-5; V gene: TRBV18; D gene: -; clone size: many; CDR3 DNA: TGTGCCAGCTCACCACGCACAGAAGAGACCCAGTACTTC; CDR3 protein: CASSPRTEETQYF
J gene: TRBJ2-7; V gene: TRBV6-5; D gene: TRBD1; clone size: few; CDR3 DNA: TGTGCCAGCAGTCGACAGGGCGAGCAGTACTTC; CDR3 protein: CASSRQGEQYF
J gene: TRBJ2-7; V gene: TRBV7-2; D gene: TRBD2; clone size: -; CDR3 DNA: TGTGCCAGCAGCCCCCCCGGGGGGACCTACGAGCAGTACTTC; CDR3 protein: CASSPPGGTYEQYF
J gene: TRBJ2-7; V gene: TRBV7-6; D gene: TRBD1; clone size: -; CDR3 DNA: TGTGTCAGCAGCCAGGGACAGCCTCCCTACGAGCAGTACTTC; CDR3 protein: CVSSQGQPPYEQYF
J gene: TRBJ2-2; V gene: TRBV11-2; D gene: TRBD2; clone size: -; CDR3 DNA: TGTGCCAGCAGCTCCACAGAAGTCCGACTAGCGGGGGACATCACCGGGGAGCTGTTTTTT; CDR3 protein: CASSSTEVRLAGDITGELFF
J gene: TRBJ2-7; V gene: TRBV28; D gene: TRBD1; clone size: -; CDR3 DNA: TGTGCCAGCTGGACAGGGTTAGGAGAGCAGTACTTC; CDR3 protein: CASWTGLGEQYF
J gene: TRBJ2-7; V gene: TRBV19; D gene: -; clone size: few; CDR3 DNA: TGTGCCAGTAGTACTAGCTCCTACGAGCAGTACTTC; CDR3 protein: CASSTSSYEQYF
J gene: TRBJ2-1; V gene: TRBV5-1; D gene: -; clone size: once; CDR3 DNA: TGCGCCAGCAGCCGGACGGACAGCCTGGACACCGAGCAGTTCTTC; CDR3 protein: CASSRTDSLDTEQFF
J gene: TRBJ2-1; V gene: TRBV29-1; D gene: -; clone size: few; CDR3 DNA: TGCAGCGTGTCGGGTCTAAAGCAGTTCTTC; CDR3 protein: CSVSGLKQFF
J gene: TRBJ1-1; V gene: TRBV30; D gene: -; clone size: many; CDR3 DNA: TGTGCCTGTAACAGGGCCGGCGGAGCTTTCTTT; CDR3 protein: CACNRAGGAFF
J gene: TRBJ1-2; V gene: TRBV6-2/TRBV6-3; D gene: -; clone size: few; CDR3 DNA: TGTGCCAGCAGTGGACAGCTCCCACAGAACGGCTACACCTTC; CDR3 protein: CASSGQLPQNGYTF
J gene: TRBJ1-2; V gene: TRBV20-1; D gene: TRBD1; clone size: many; CDR3 DNA: TGCAGTGCTAGGGACCGGGACAGGGGACCCTATGGCTACACCTTC; CDR3 protein: CSARDRDRGPYGYTF
J gene: TRBJ2-6; V gene: TRBV7-9; D gene: TRBD1; clone size: few; CDR3 DNA: TGTGCCAGCAGCCCCACAGGACAGGGTATAGGGAATCCTGGGGCCAACGTCCTGACTTTC; CDR3 protein: CASSPTGQGIGNPGANVLTF
J gene: TRBJ2-3; V gene: TRBV19; D gene: TRBD2; clone size: many; CDR3 DNA: TGTGCCAGTAGTTCCGCGACTAGCGGGGGAGATACGCAGTATTTT; CDR3 protein: CASSSATSGGDTQYF
J gene: TRBJ1-6; V gene: TRBV11-2; D gene: -; clone size: -; CDR3 DNA: TGTGCCAGCAGCTTAGATCGGCAGGTTACATTGACCCTCCACTTT; CDR3 protein: CASSLDRQVTLTLHF
J gene: TRBJ2-3; V gene: TRBV6-5; D gene: -; clone size: -; CDR3 DNA: TGTGCCAGCAGTTACCAGCCGGGTTTGACAGATACGCAGTATTTT; CDR3 protein: CASSYQPGLTDTQYF
J gene: TRBJ1-2; V gene: TRBV10-3; D gene: TRBD1; clone size: -; CDR3 DNA: TGTGCCATCAAGAAACAGGGGCGATACTATGGCTACACCTTC; CDR3 protein: CAIKKQGRYYGYTF
J gene: TRBJ1-2; V gene: TRBV29-1; D gene: -; clone size: many; CDR3 DNA: TGCAGCGTTGAGGGGCCGGGTGGATATGGCTACACCTTC; CDR3 protein: CSVEGPGGYGYTF
J gene: TRBJ2-5; V gene: TRBV6-5; D gene: -; clone size: -; CDR3 DNA: TGTGCCAGCAGCTCGTTTGGACAGTCCCAGACCCAGTACTTC; CDR3 protein: CASSSFGQSQTQYF
J gene: TRBJ1-5; V gene: TRBV18; D gene: -; clone size: many; CDR3 DNA: TGTGCCAGCTCACCACTGGAGGGGTTGGATCAGCCCCAGCATTTT; CDR3 protein: CASSPLEGLDQPQHF
J gene: TRBJ2-1; V gene: TRBV24-1; D gene: -; clone size: -; CDR3 DNA: TGTGCCACCAGTGGGTCAGGCAGGGCCAACTACAATGAGCAGTTCTTC; CDR3 protein: CATSGSGRANYNEQFF
J gene: TRBJ2-1; V gene: TRBV20-1; D gene: TRBD2; clone size: many; CDR3 DNA: TGCAGTGCTAGAGATTTGGCGGGAGGGCCGTACAATGAGCAGTTCTTC; CDR3 protein: CSARDLAGGPYNEQFF
J gene: TRBJ2-1; V gene: TRBV29-1; D gene: -; clone size: few; CDR3 DNA: TGCAGCTGTCGAAGGGGTGTGGATGAGCAGTTCTTC; CDR3 protein: CSCRRGVDEQFF
J gene: TRBJ2-3; V gene: TRBV24-1; D gene: -; clone size: many; CDR3 DNA: TGTGCCACCAGTGATATCCCCGGGGGAAGCACAGATACGCAGTATTTT; CDR3 protein: CATSDIPGGSTDTQYF
J gene: TRBJ2-2; V gene: TRBV5-5; D gene: TRBD1; clone size: -; CDR3 DNA: TGTGCCAGCAGCACAGACAGGGGGTTGAGCACCGGGGAGCTGTTTTTT; CDR3 protein: CASSTDRGLSTGELFF
J gene: TRBJ2-7; V gene: TRBV28; D gene: -; clone size: -; CDR3 DNA: TGTGCCAGCAGTTTATTTGTCGGACCGAACGAGCAGTACTTC; CDR3 protein: CASSLFVGPNEQYF